One sample yielded the 19 T cell receptor beta chains listed below, sequenced in a study of T cell repertoires in cytomegalovirus infection. For these receptors, no antigen is known. TCRdb reanalysed the reads using MiXCR and keeps one entry per CDR3 protein. The sample shows 600,000 to 700,000 distinct CDR3 sequences, around a third of them seen only once. The input for sequencing was cultured PBMCs, taken from culture after CMV antigen stimulation. These receptors all stem from a human donor in good health (CMV status not recorded). Some clones in this sample may be carry-over from other donors' samples.

This rearrangement joins TRBV6-2 or TRBV6-3 to TRBJ2-5; weak D call: TRBD2 (6 bases). Germline V gives CDR1 MNHEY, CDR2 SVGEGT. The CDR3 covers 16 residues. V was trimmed by 2 bases and J by 3 bases, leaving 16 bases between them. The CDR3 reads CASSYPRLGTKETQYF. In DNA, the CDR3 is TGTGCCAGCAGTTACCCACGACTAGGAACAAAAGAGACCCAGTACTTC.

This clonotype has a count of ten or more. This rearrangement joins TRBV7-6 to TRBJ1-1, with a tentative D call TRBD1 (5 bases). With 1 base removed from V and 1 base from J, the gap between germline ends came to 10 bases. The CDR3 contains 15 residues. Germline V CDR1 and CDR2: SGHVS, FNYEAQ. As DNA, the CDR3 is TGTGCCAGCAGCTTAGATCAGGGCTGGAACACTGAAGCTTTCTTT. Amino acids: CASSLDQGWNTEAFF.

The V call is TRBV19, the J call TRBJ1-2, with a possible D match to TRBD1 (5 bases). CDR3 length: 15 residues. Trimming left V 6 bases short and J 3 bases short, with 17 bases between. Germline V CDR1 and CDR2: LNHDA, SQIVND (reference sequence). The CDR3 DNA reads TGTGCCAGTAGAAGGCAGGGATGGTTGGACTATGGCTACACCTTC. This codes for CASRRQGWLDYGYTF.

The J gene is TRBJ1-1, the V gene TRBV9; unclear D gene. Trimming pared 2 bases from V and 1 base from J, leaving 6 bases between. The CDR3 covers 13 residues. From germline, CDR1 is SGDLS and CDR2 YYNGEE. CDR3 bases: TGTGCCAGCAGCGTGGCCACGAACACTGAAGCTTTCTTT. Its protein product is CASSVATNTEAFF.

In this sample, this clonotype turned up a few times. The J gene is TRBJ2-7, the V gene TRBV12-3 or TRBV12-4; 14 bases agree with TRBD2. The trim removed 3 bases at V and 4 bases at J, leaving 11 bases unmatched. The CDR3 covers 18 residues. Here the CDR3 DNA reads TGTGCCAGCAGTTTGTCGGTCCAGGGACTAGCGGGAGCTTACGAGCAGTACTTC. Translated: CASSLSVQGLAGAYEQYF.

The chain employs TRBV18 and TRBJ1-1; D may be TRBD1 (6 bases). This CDR3 region has 16 residues. The germline V gene encodes CDR1 KGHSH and CDR2 LQKENI. V lost 2 bases and J lost 2, with 15 bases in between. The DNA for the CDR3 is TGTGCCAGCTCACCAGTATCCCAGGGGACCAACACTGAAGCTTTCTTT. The encoded protein is CASSPVSQGTNTEAFF.

The chain recombines TRBV7-2 with TRBJ2-5; D is perhaps TRBD1 (6 bases). Germline values: CDR1 SGHTA, CDR2 FQGNSA. The CDR3 loop spans 15 amino acids. Trimming stripped 1 base from V and 5 bases from J, with 14 bases between. CDR3 DNA sequence: TGTGCCAGCAGCTTAGTGGGGGCCCCTGGTGAGACCCAGTACTTC. Its translation is CASSLVGAPGETQYF.

CDR3 DNA: TGTGCCAGTAGCAAGAAACTAGTCAGATCCTACGAGCAGTACTTC. Translation gives CASSKKLVRSYEQYF. This chain connects TRBV19 to TRBJ2-7; TRBD2 is a possible D gene (5 bases). Germline lookup yields CDR1 LNHDA and CDR2 SQIVND (reference sequence). CDR3 length: 15 amino acids. Trimming shortened V by 6 bases and J by 1 base, and 16 bases separated the two germline ends.

This clonotype occurred a few times. The CDR3 spells CASSPLRPGDNYNSPLHF. DNA of the CDR3: TGTGCCAGCAGCCCTCTCCGGCCAGGGGACAACTATAATTCACCCCTCCACTTT. The chain couples TRBV7-8 to TRBJ1-6; D perhaps matches TRBD1 (6 bases). This CDR3 is 18 amino acids long. In germline, CDR1 is SGHVS, CDR2 FQNEAQ. Deletions cut 5 bases from V and 3 bases from J, with 20 bases between. Full variable domain (outside the CDR3, taken from reference TRBV7-8 and TRBJ1-6): GAGVSQSPRYKVAKRGQDVALRCDPISGHVSLFWYQQALGQGPEFLTYFQNEAQLDKSGLPSDRFFAERPEGSVSTLKIQRTQQEDSAVYLCASSPLRPGDNYNSPLHFGNGTRLTVT.

This clonotype showed up just a few times. V usage is TRBV6-4 and J usage is TRBJ1-1, with D perhaps TRBD1 (6 bases). The germline V gene has CDR1 MRHNA and CDR2 SNTAGT. V lost 3 bases to trimming and J lost 7 bases, with 24 bases between them. CDR3 size: 17 residues. The CDR3 sequence is CASSELRGEGGVIEAFF. The CDR3, as DNA: TGTGCCAGCAGTGAGCTCAGGGGCGAAGGAGGGGTCATTGAAGCTTTCTTT.

The CDR3 protein is CASSSHGGPLHF. CDR3 sequence (DNA): TGTGCCAGCAGCTCCCACGGGGGACCCCTCCACTTT. The chain uses TRBV11-2 and TRBJ1-6; a weak D match, TRBD1 (5 bases). CDR3 length: 12 amino acids. With 4 bases removed from V and 12 bases from J, the gap between germline ends came to 10 bases. Germline V gene data show CDR1 as SGHAT and CDR2 as FQNNGV.

This clonotype was observed at least ten times. The J gene is TRBJ2-3, the V gene TRBV12-3 or TRBV12-4; D ambiguous. The CDR3 sequence is 11 residues long. Trimming shortened V by 3 bases and J by 5 bases, and 3 bases separated the two germline ends. CDR3 residues: CASSFGDTQYF. CDR3 coding DNA: TGTGCCAGCAGTTTCGGAGATACGCAGTATTTT.

The chain employs TRBV7-2 and TRBJ2-1; 10 positions match TRBD1. Trimming cost V 5 bases and J 12 bases; bases outside gene matches: 13. Germline V gene lookup returns CDR1 SGHTA and CDR2 FQGNSA. CDR3 length: 15 amino acids. CDR3 in DNA: TGTGCCAGCAGCCAGGGGGGACAGGGGTCTTTAATGCAGTTCTTC. Residues: CASSQGGQGSLMQFF.

The gene calls are TRBV7-9 and TRBJ1-6; D possibly corresponds to TRBD1 (6 bases). This CDR3 has 15 residues. Germline V CDR1 and CDR2: SEHNR, FQNEAQ (reference sequence). Trimming removed 5 bases from V and 6 bases from J, with 14 bases in between. DNA for the CDR3: TGTGCCAGCAGCGCCGATGGGGGGCCTAATTCACCCCTCCACTTT. Translating gives CASSADGGPNSPLHF.

The sample holds a few counts of this clonotype. This chain connects TRBV7-6 to TRBJ2-7; either TRBD1 or TRBD2 may supply D (5 bases each). Trimming shortened V by 0 bases and J by 1 base, and 10 bases separated the two germline ends. CDR3 size: 15 residues. The germline gives CDR1 SGHVS, CDR2 FNYEAQ. CDR3 nucleotide sequence: TGTGCCAGCAGCTTAGCCCCGGGACCTTCCTACGAGCAGTACTTC. This sequence encodes CASSLAPGPSYEQYF.

This clonotype was counted at least ten times. The chain combines TRBV6-1 with TRBJ2-7, with 10 bases fitting TRBD2. J gave up 2 bases and V 7 bases, and 8 bases lay outside the gene matches. The CDR3 has 15 amino acids. The germline gives CDR1 MNHNS, CDR2 SASEGT. The CDR3: CASIEGTSEAYEQYF. The DNA for the CDR3 is TGTGCCAGCATCGAGGGGACTAGCGAGGCCTACGAGCAGTACTTC.

The V gene is TRBV2, the J gene TRBJ2-1; the D is unclear. Germline loops: CDR1 SNHLY, CDR2 FYNNEI. The V end was cut by 4 bases, the J end by 2 bases, with 9 bases between. CDR3 length equals 14 residues. As DNA, the CDR3 is TGTGCCAGCAGTGGCCGGGCTCCCTACAATGAGCAGTTCTTC. It yields the protein CASSGRAPYNEQFF. Together with reference TRBV2 and TRBJ2-1, the CDR3 gives the full variable domain: EPEVTQTPSHQVTQMGQEVILRCVPISNHLYFYWYRQILGQKVEFLVSFYNNEISEKSEIFDDQFSVERPDGSNFTLKIRSTKLEDSAMYFCASSGRAPYNEQFFGPGTRLTVL.

The CDR3 sequence is CASSEGLAGGRDIQYF. CDR3 in DNA: TGTGCCAGCAGTGAGGGACTAGCGGGAGGACGGGACATTCAGTACTTC. The chain recombines TRBV25-1 with TRBJ2-4; 15 bases line up with TRBD2. The CDR3 sequence is 16 residues long. V trimming: 3 bases; J trimming: 8 bases; junction bases outside the gene matches: 5. Germline assignment: CDR1 MGHDK and CDR2 SYGVNS. Complete variable domain (other parts from reference TRBV25-1 and TRBJ2-4): EADIYQTPRYLVIGTGKKITLECSQTMGHDKMYWYQQDPGMELHLIHYSYGVNSTEKGDLSSESTVSRIRTEHFPLTLESARPSHTSQYLCASSEGLAGGRDIQYFGAGTRLSVL.

The chain employs TRBV6-1 and TRBJ2-7; D unclear. CDR1 is MNHNS and CDR2 is SASEGT in the germline V gene. Trimming pared 8 bases from V and 1 base from J, leaving 12 bases between. The CDR3 covers 13 residues. The CDR3 here is CASPVPGSYEQYF. The CDR3, as DNA: TGTGCCAGCCCCGTTCCCGGGTCCTACGAGCAGTACTTC.